Listed here is a single T cell receptor (beta chain). The target antigen is unknown. The CDR3 contains 14 residues. Trimming removed 6 bases at V and 3 bases at J, with 14 bases between. CDR1 and CDR2 from the germline V gene are SNHLY and FYNNEI. The data were taken from a study of T cells after posttransplantation cyclophosphamide. Study-level findings and limits: Recipient CMV seropositivity and CMV reactivation strongly tracked TRB clonality. Later blood repertoires were often dominated by clones from the donor CD8+ memory compartment.

Some clones are missing from TCRdb's copy, which holds only in-frame ones; the method was immunoSEQ multiplex PCR. The sample contains about 11,000 clones, around four fifths of which appear only once. A marrow graft followed busulfan-fludarabine conditioning, with cyclophosphamide on days +3 and +4. Sequences were derived from PBMCs, sampled about 1,700 days after allogeneic stem cell transplant with posttransplant cyclophosphamide. The sequence derives from a female patient aged 50-60 years who received an allogeneic stem cell transplant from a related donor, was CMV-positive, and had no GVHD. Part of the T cells may come from the graft donor. The J gene is TRBJ1-2, the V gene TRBV2; D not certain. The CDR3 reads CASSALESYYGYTF. The CDR3 DNA reads as TGTGCCAGCAGCGCATTAGAGAGTTACTATGGCTACACCTTC.